This passage covers 20 T cell receptor beta chains from one sample sequenced in a study of blood T cells in healthy people across ages. PCR was performed a second time for roughly 6 to 12 cycles using a sample-barcoded 5' primer and a J-beta primer mix. One entry per CDR3 protein, called by TCRdb with MiXCR from the 5' RACE reads. The sample holds about 1.5 million distinct CDR3 sequences, roughly 43% seen once. Sequencing was performed on blood. All receptors come from a woman aged 18-29 years in good health.

The V call is TRBV20-1, the J call TRBJ2-3; TRBD2 is a possible D gene (5 bases). Germline V gene data show CDR1 as DFQATT and CDR2 as SNEGSKA (reference sequence). The CDR3 is 12 residues long. The V gene lost 5 bases and the J gene lost 4 bases, with 10 bases spanning the gap. CDR3 residues: CSASLAADTQYF. CDR3 nucleotide sequence: TGCAGTGCTTCCCTAGCCGCAGATACGCAGTATTTT.

This clonotype showed up many times. The chain employs TRBV10-3 and TRBJ1-2; no firm D call. CDR3 size: 12 residues. V dropped 4 bases and J dropped 1 base, with 4 bases sitting between them. CDR1 and CDR2 from the germline V gene are ENHRY and SYGVKD. The CDR3 loop is CAISADNYGYTF. DNA of the CDR3: TGTGCCATCAGTGCCGATAACTATGGCTACACCTTC.

The chain employs TRBV6-1 and TRBJ1-5; the D gene is possibly TRBD1 (5 bases). CDR1 and CDR2 from the germline V gene are MNHNS and SASEGT. V was cut by 6 bases and J by 0 bases, with 12 bases left in between. This CDR3 is built from 15 residues. The CDR3, as DNA: TGTGCCAGCAGATCCCGGGACCTTAGCAATCAGCCCCAGCATTTT. Encoded protein: CASRSRDLSNQPQHF.

V usage is TRBV29-1 and J usage is TRBJ2-2; D might be TRBD2 (6 bases). Per the germline V gene, CDR1 is SQVTM and CDR2 is ANQGSEA. The ends were cut back, 4 bases at V and 3 bases at J, with 15 bases in the middle. The CDR3 length is 15 residues. CDR3 sequence (DNA): TGCAGCGTTGCCGGGACTCACAGTTACACCGGGGAGCTGTTTTTT. This gives the protein CSVAGTHSYTGELFF.

This rearrangement joins TRBV18 to TRBJ2-3; perhaps TRBD1 as D (6 bases). The CDR3 is 17 residues long. Trimming left V 1 base short and J 4 bases short, with 18 bases between. Germline loops: CDR1 KGHSH, CDR2 LQKENI. CDR3: CASSPLSGGESSDTQYF. The CDR3 DNA is TGTGCCAGCTCACCACTTAGTGGGGGCGAATCGTCAGATACGCAGTATTTT.

This clonotype has only a few counts. The chain recombines TRBV20-1 with TRBJ2-7; 7 bases fit TRBD1. CDR1 and CDR2 from the germline V gene are DFQATT and SNEGSKA (reference sequence). The CDR3 runs 14 residues. Germline trimming cut 4 bases from V and 3 bases from J; bases unmatched to any gene: 9. This CDR3 is CSATFRTGYYEQYF. In DNA form, the CDR3 reads TGCAGTGCTACCTTTCGGACAGGTTACTACGAGCAGTACTTC.

As DNA, the CDR3 is TGTGCCATCAGTGAGTACACAGCCTCTAGCACAGATACGCAGTATTTT. Its translation is CAISEYTASSTDTQYF. This sequence joins TRBV10-3 and TRBJ2-3; D ambiguous. Germline-derived CDR1 and CDR2 are ENHRY and SYGVKD. The CDR3 runs 16 residues. V lost 1 base and J lost 0, with 11 bases in between.

The table lists this clonotype with a count of one. The rearrangement uses TRBV13 and TRBJ2-7, with a tentative D call TRBD1 (6 bases). The J call could be wrong; TRBJ2-5 is a better fit for the DNA end. Germline CDR1 PRHDT, CDR2 FYEKMQ (reference sequence). The CDR3 is 16 residues long. CDR3 nucleotide sequence: TGTGCCAGCAGCTCCCCTCGAACCCTGGGGGCCGAGACCCAGTACTTC. As protein: CASSSPRTLGAETQYF.

The chain combines TRBV19 with TRBJ2-3, with TRBD1 identical over 7 bases. Per the germline V gene, CDR1 is LNHDA and CDR2 is SQIVND (reference sequence). Unmatched junction bases numbered 5, after V lost 3 bases and J lost 2 bases. This CDR3 is built from 15 residues. CDR3 loop: CASSMMGQTTDTQYF. The CDR3 coding sequence is TGTGCCAGTAGTATGATGGGACAGACCACAGATACGCAGTATTTT.

This clonotype has only a few counts. The V gene is TRBV2, the J gene TRBJ2-2; D gene unclear. This CDR3 is built from 17 residues. Per the germline V gene, CDR1 is SNHLY and CDR2 is FYNNEI. V was trimmed by 6 bases and J by 5 bases, leaving 22 bases between them. The CDR3 DNA reads TGTGCCAGCAGCGCCTCTCTATCCTCCGGATGGACCGGGGAGCTGTTTTTT. It codes for CASSASLSSGWTGELFF.

The chain employs TRBV25-1 and TRBJ2-1; 8 nucleotides line up with TRBD1. The DNA end lines up better with TRBJ2-7; the J call may be wrong. From germline, CDR1 is MGHDK and CDR2 SYGVNS. The CDR3 is 16 amino acids. CDR3 nucleotide sequence: TGTGCCAGCAGTGACCCCGACAGGGGACCCTACAATGAGCAGTACTTC. It is translated as CASSDPDRGPYNEQYF.

The chain has TRBV7-9 and TRBJ2-7; D remains ambiguous. Germline V gives CDR1 SEHNR, CDR2 FQNEAQ (reference sequence). V was shortened by 1 base and J by 2 bases, with 9 bases between the two germline ends. The CDR3 sequence is 14 residues long. CDR3 bases: TGTGCCAGCAGCTTAGTCCGAGGCGCCTACGAGCAGTACTTC. Translation: CASSLVRGAYEQYF.

This clonotype was counted a few times. One end of the junction does not line up with germline, which may come from a read error. The CDR3 bases are TGTGCTAGCAGCTTAGGCGGCGGGAAAAATGAAAAACTGTTTTTT. Translating gives CASSLGGGKNEKLFF. The genes are TRBV7-7 and TRBJ1-4; D ambiguous. Germline CDR1 and CDR2: SSHAT and FNYEAQ (reference sequence). The length of the CDR3 is 15 residues.

This rearrangement joins TRBV6-2 or TRBV6-3 to TRBJ1-2, with TRBD1 as a possible D gene (5 bases). This CDR3 comprises 14 residues. Trimming took off 2 bases at V and 2 bases at J, with 9 bases between the two ends. Germline V gene lookup returns CDR1 MNHEY and CDR2 SVGEGT. CDR3 amino acids: CASSYIEGNYGYTF. CDR3 DNA sequence: TGTGCCAGCAGTTACATTGAGGGGAACTATGGCTACACCTTC.

This clonotype was counted ten times or more. This chain uses TRBV29-1 with TRBJ2-7; 7 nucleotides agree with TRBD1. Germline CDR1 and CDR2: SQVTM and ANQGSEA. This CDR3 has 11 amino acids. This CDR3 is CSAGDSYEQYF. In DNA, the CDR3 is TGCAGTGCTGGGGACAGCTACGAGCAGTACTTC.

The genes are TRBV20-1 and TRBJ2-7; TRBD2 is a possible D gene (5 bases). The ends were cut back, 6 bases at V and 3 bases at J, with 15 bases in the middle. The CDR3 runs to 13 residues. Germline CDR1 is DFQATT and CDR2 is SNEGSKA (reference sequence). The CDR3 is CSARRWAVYEQYF. The CDR3 DNA is TGCAGTGCAAGGAGGTGGGCGGTCTACGAGCAGTACTTC.

With respect to this clonotype: One end of the junction varies from germline; a read error may be responsible. The chain combines TRBV5-1 with TRBJ2-1, with 8 bases aligning to TRBD1. The CDR3 loop spans 16 amino acids. In germline, CDR1 is SGHRS, CDR2 YFSETQ. The CDR3 DNA reads as TGCGCCAACAGCTCGCCAGAGACAGGGGCATTGTATGAGCAGTTCTTC. This sequence encodes CANSSPETGALYEQFF.

The J gene is TRBJ2-7, the V gene TRBV11-1; TRBD1 might be the D (5 bases). V lost 7 bases to trimming and J lost 1 base, with 17 bases between them. The germline CDR1 and CDR2 sequences are SGHAT and FQDESV (reference sequence). The CDR3 runs 15 residues. CDR3 amino acids: CASTLGQGKSYEQYF. The CDR3 region has the DNA TGTGCCAGCACCCTCGGGCAGGGTAAATCCTACGAGCAGTACTTC.

This clonotype occurred a few times. The chain recombines TRBV29-1 with TRBJ1-5, with D possibly being TRBD1 (5 bases). From germline, CDR1 is SQVTM and CDR2 ANQGSEA. V was trimmed by 4 bases and J by 4 bases, leaving 20 bases between them. The CDR3 is made up of 16 amino acids. The CDR3 region has the DNA TGCAGCGTTGCGCACGGGGCCGGGGGGGGAAATCAGCCCCAGCATTTT. Amino acids: CSVAHGAGGGNQPQHF.

This clonotype showed up just a few times. The V call is TRBV3-1, the J call TRBJ2-1, with a tentative D call TRBD2 (6 bases). Germline loops: CDR1 LGHDT, CDR2 YNNKEL (reference sequence). The CDR3 is made up of 17 amino acids. Trimming shortened V by 6 bases and J by 0 bases, and 18 bases separated the two germline ends. This CDR3 is CASSPSGRGTSYNEQFF. As DNA, the CDR3 is TGTGCCAGCAGTCCAAGTGGGCGGGGCACCTCCTACAATGAGCAGTTCTTC.